This T cell receptor (beta chain) was profiled in a study of blood T cell repertoires in COVID-19. Study context: Nucleic acid was either cDNA or gDNA, and it came from T cells, B-cell-depleted T cells, or PBMCs.

Enrolment of Seattle patients took place during active infection, and they were followed longitudinally. The germline V gene encodes CDR1 SNHLY and CDR2 FYNNEI. CDR3 length: 14 amino acids. With 4 bases removed from V and 5 bases from J, the gap between germline ends came to 12 bases. Under the authors' procedure: Reference gene primer amplification gave estimated nucleated cell counts. Sequencing used immunoSEQ multiplex PCR; TCRdb keeps in-frame clones, though not all of them. Clone size and V and J calls were adopted from that table, with D and trimming inferred from the DNA. The data show roughly 100,000 clones, 75% to 90% seen once.

The receptor was derived from a woman between 50 and 59 years old with COVID-19, enrolled during active disease. The chain employs TRBV2 and TRBJ1-3; D perhaps matches TRBD1 (5 bases). Material: peripheral blood. The CDR3 spells CASSGQGFRNTIYF. In DNA form, the CDR3 reads TGTGCCAGCAGTGGTCAGGGTTTCCGAAACACCATATATTTT.